This entry lists 11 T cell receptor beta chains sequenced from one sample in a study of identical twins. TCRdb called the 5' RACE reads again in MiXCR, with one record for every CDR3 protein. This table holds some 730,000 distinct CDR3 sequences, 15% to 20% found once. The sample was also linked to a second study, of T cells expressing NK-cell markers.

The material sequenced was PBMCs. The source is a woman younger than 30 in good health.

The chain uses TRBV29-1 and TRBJ2-1, with 7 bases fitting TRBD1. Germline V lookup: CDR1 SQVTM, CDR2 ANQGSEA. The V and J ends lost 4 bases and 4 bases, in that order; junction bases with no gene match: 7. The CDR3 sequence is 14 residues long. CDR3 bases: TGCAGCGTTGTGCGTCAGGGGGATTACAATGAGCAGTTCTTC. Amino acids: CSVVRQGDYNEQFF.

This clonotype was detected a few times. This sequence joins TRBV20-1 and TRBJ2-5, with D possibly matching TRBD2 (5 bases). The germline V gene encodes CDR1 DFQATT and CDR2 SNEGSKA (reference sequence). Trimming took 0 bases from V and 1 from J, leaving 12 bases between them. The CDR3 spans 15 residues. CDR3 DNA: TGCAGTGCTAGAGATGCGCAAGGAGGCCAAGAGACCCAGTACTTC. It is translated as CSARDAQGGQETQYF.

The genes are TRBV29-1 and TRBJ2-3; 10 nucleotides line up with TRBD1. J lost 0 bases, V lost 5 bases, and 11 bases had no gene match. CDR1 is SQVTM, CDR2 ANQGSEA, per germline. The CDR3 runs to 17 residues. CDR3 nucleotides: TGCAGCGTTCGGGACAGGGGCCATCATTTTAGCACAGATACGCAGTATTTT. Translating it yields CSVRDRGHHFSTDTQYF.

This chain uses TRBV20-1 with TRBJ2-5; the match to TRBD1 covers 8 bases. The V gene end was trimmed by 6 bases and the J gene end by 4 bases; junction bases not matched to a gene: 10. The CDR3 extends over 14 amino acids. The germline V gene has CDR1 DFQATT and CDR2 SNEGSKA (reference sequence). CDR3 sequence (DNA): TGCAGTGCCCCTGACAGGGGAAGGGGAGAGACCCAGTACTTC. Translated: CSAPDRGRGETQYF.

The table lists this clonotype with a few counts. The genes are TRBV7-8 and TRBJ2-5; perhaps D is TRBD1 or TRBD2 (5 bases each). This CDR3 contains 14 residues. V was shortened by 5 bases and J by 5 bases, with 15 bases between the two germline ends. Per germline, CDR1 SGHVS and CDR2 FQNEAQ. CDR3 amino acids: CASSNRDGLETQYF. As DNA, the CDR3 is TGTGCCAGCAGCAACCGGGACGGGCTCGAGACCCAGTACTTC.

The V and J genes are TRBV6-5 and TRBJ2-7, with D possibly being TRBD1 or TRBD2 (5 bases each). Per the germline V gene, CDR1 is MNHEY and CDR2 is SVGAGI. The CDR3 totals 15 residues. Deletions cut 2 bases from V and 1 base from J, with 12 bases between. CDR3 region: CASSYHRDGSYEQYF. The CDR3 nucleotides read TGTGCCAGCAGTTACCACCGGGACGGGTCCTACGAGCAGTACTTC.

The V and J genes are TRBV9 and TRBJ2-1; tentative D call: TRBD1 (7 bases). The germline gives CDR1 SGDLS, CDR2 YYNGEE. The CDR3 has 14 amino acids. Trimming removed 5 bases from V and 4 bases from J, with 13 bases in between. For the CDR3, the DNA is TGTGCCAGCAGTGCGGGACAGCCGTACAATGAGCAGTTCTTC. It yields the protein CASSAGQPYNEQFF.

Only a few counts were recorded for this clonotype. This chain links TRBV27 with TRBJ2-7, with 9 bases matching TRBD1. V lost 11 bases and J lost 4; bases outside the gene matches: 12. The CDR3 runs 14 residues. CDR1 is MNHEY, CDR2 SMNVEV, per germline (reference sequence). Here the CDR3 DNA reads TGTGCCTCCGCTTACTCGGGACAGGGTTACGAGCAGTACTTC. Protein: CASAYSGQGYEQYF.

This chain links TRBV5-1 with TRBJ1-4; unclear D gene. In germline, CDR1 is SGHRS, CDR2 YFSETQ. V gave up 2 bases and J gave up 8 bases, with 13 bases separating them. This CDR3 is built from 14 residues. The CDR3 protein is CASSLKVSGEKLFF. The CDR3 coding sequence is TGCGCCAGCAGCTTAAAAGTGTCTGGCGAAAAACTGTTTTTT.

The chain uses TRBV2 and TRBJ2-2; 7 positions agree with TRBD1. Germline CDR1 and CDR2: SNHLY and FYNNEI. The CDR3 is 14 amino acids. V lost 6 bases to trimming and J lost 6 bases; unmatched junction nucleotides: 7. This CDR3 reads CASRSSQGSGELFF. The CDR3, as DNA: TGTGCCAGCAGATCTTCACAGGGGTCCGGGGAGCTGTTTTTT.

By sample fraction, this clonotype is medium-sized. The gene calls are TRBV27 and TRBJ2-1, with unresolved D. The V end lost 1 base, the J end lost 0 bases, and 7 bases lay between the germline ends. The CDR3 runs 15 residues. Per the germline V gene, CDR1 is MNHEY and CDR2 is SMNVEV (reference sequence). CDR3 residues: CASSLWATSYNEQFF. Written as DNA, the CDR3 is TGTGCCAGCAGTTTATGGGCAACCTCCTACAATGAGCAGTTCTTC.